This T cell receptor beta chain originates from a study of CD4 T cells in relation to SARS-CoV-2 and coronaviruses. As concerns this clone: The antigen is undetermined.

Unmatched junction bases numbered 6, after V lost 6 bases and J lost 4 bases. The CDR3 loop spans 15 amino acids. Germline assignment: CDR1 MNHEY and CDR2 SMNVEV (reference sequence). TCRdb's table, derived via immunoSEQ multiplex PCR, lists solely in-frame clones and lacks some. The table shows about 40,000 clones, with around 82% occurring only once. Sequencing used naive CD4+ T cells from PBMCs, cultured in vitro. Subset in this sample: naive CD4+ T cells isolated by negative enrichment. The chain links TRBV27 to TRBJ2-1; 10 nucleotides line up with TRBD2. The TCR sequence derives from an adult with COVID-19. The CDR3 region has the DNA TGTGCCAGCAGCATGGGACTAGCGTATTACAATGAGCAGTTCTTC. The encoded protein is CASSMGLAYYNEQFF.